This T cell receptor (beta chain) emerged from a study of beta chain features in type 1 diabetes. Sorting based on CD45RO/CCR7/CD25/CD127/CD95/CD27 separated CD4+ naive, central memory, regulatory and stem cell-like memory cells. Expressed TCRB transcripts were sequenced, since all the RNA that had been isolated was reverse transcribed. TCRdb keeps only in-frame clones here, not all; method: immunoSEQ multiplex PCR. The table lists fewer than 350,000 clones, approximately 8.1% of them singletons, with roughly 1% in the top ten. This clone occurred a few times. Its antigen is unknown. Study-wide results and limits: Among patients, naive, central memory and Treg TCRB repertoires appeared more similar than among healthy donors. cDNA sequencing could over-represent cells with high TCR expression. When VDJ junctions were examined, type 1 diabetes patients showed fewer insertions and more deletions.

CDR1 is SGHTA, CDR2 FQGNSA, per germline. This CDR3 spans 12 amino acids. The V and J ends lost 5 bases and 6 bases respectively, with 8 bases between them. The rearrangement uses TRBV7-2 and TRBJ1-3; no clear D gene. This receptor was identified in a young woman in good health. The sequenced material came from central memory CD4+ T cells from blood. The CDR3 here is CASSPNKNTIYF. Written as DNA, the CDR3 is TGTGCCAGCAGCCCGAATAAAAACACCATATATTTT.